This T cell receptor (beta chain) was documented in a study of graft-versus-host responses after intestinal transplantation. Overall study context: Those transplanted obtained multivisceral, liver-intestinal, or isolated intestinal grafts. Study findings and constraints: GvH clones detected in recipient marrow included some appearing first in ileum or blood.

The table came from immunoSEQ multiplex PCR; TCRdb's copy has only in-frame clones and leaves some out. The sample includes 6,000 to 8,500 clones, less than 40% of them seen just once. CDR1 and CDR2 (germline): SGHTA, FQGTGA. The CDR3 consists of 16 residues. Deletions cut 0 bases from V and 3 bases from J, with 9 bases between. This clone came up a few times. The clonotype comes from a human patient who was an organ donor for intestinal transplantation. V usage is TRBV7-3 and J usage is TRBJ1-6, with a weak D call TRBD1 (5 bases). Material: alloreactive CD4+ T cells from a mixed lymphocyte reaction culture, obtained before transplantation. Subset indicated: CFSE-low proliferating T cells sorted from roughly 6-day pre-transplant mixed lymphocyte reaction (GvH or HvG direction). In DNA, the CDR3 is TGTGCCAGCAGCTTAACGGGGGGAAGCTATAATTCACCCCTCCACTTT. Encoded protein: CASSLTGGSYNSPLHF.